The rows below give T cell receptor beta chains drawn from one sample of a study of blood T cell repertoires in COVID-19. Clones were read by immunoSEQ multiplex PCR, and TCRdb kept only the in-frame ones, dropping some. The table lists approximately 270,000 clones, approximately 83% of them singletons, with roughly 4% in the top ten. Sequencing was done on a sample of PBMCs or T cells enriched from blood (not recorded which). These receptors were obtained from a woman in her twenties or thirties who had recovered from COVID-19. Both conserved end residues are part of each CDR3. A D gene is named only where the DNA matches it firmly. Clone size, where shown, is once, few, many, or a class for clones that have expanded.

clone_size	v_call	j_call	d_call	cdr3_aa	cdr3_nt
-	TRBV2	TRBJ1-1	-	CASSEAPGLGTLF	TGTGCCAGCAGTGAAGCGCCGGGGCTCGGGACTCTCTTT
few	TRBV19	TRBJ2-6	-	CASSILSGQSSGANVLTF	TGTGCCAGTAGTATATTGTCAGGACAAAGCTCTGGGGCCAACGTCCTGACTTTC
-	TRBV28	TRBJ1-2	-	CASRSGSRGYGYTF	TGTGCCAGCAGGTCGGGATCCCGAGGCTATGGCTACACCTTC
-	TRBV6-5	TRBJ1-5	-	CASSYSGGSNQPQHF	TGTGCCAGCAGTTACTCAGGAGGTAGCAATCAGCCCCAGCATTTT
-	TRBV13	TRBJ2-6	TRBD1	CAIRDRALLSGANVLTF	TGTGCCATCCGGGACAGGGCCCTCCTCTCTGGGGCCAACGTCCTGACTTTC
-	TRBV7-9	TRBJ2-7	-	CASSPEEGISSYEQYF	TGTGCCAGCAGCCCAGAGGAGGGGATTAGCTCCTACGAGCAGTACTTC
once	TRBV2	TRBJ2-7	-	CASSASQQGFYEQYF	TGTGCCAGCAGTGCGTCGCAACAGGGATTCTACGAGCAGTACTTC
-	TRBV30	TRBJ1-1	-	CAWSGGGSVNTEAFF	TGTGCCTGGAGTGGGGGGGGGAGCGTGAACACTGAAGCTTTCTTT
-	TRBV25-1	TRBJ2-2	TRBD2	CASSPGLDIVKLFF	TGTGCCAGCAGTCCGGGACTAGATATTGTAAAGCTGTTTTTT
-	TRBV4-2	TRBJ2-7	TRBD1	CASSPGQGSYEQYF	TGTGCCAGCAGCCCGGGACAGGGATCGTACGAGCAGTACTTC
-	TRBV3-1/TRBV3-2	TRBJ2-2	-	CASSPSGHPTGELFF	TGTGCCAGCAGCCCATCGGGACACCCCACCGGGGAGCTGTTTTTT
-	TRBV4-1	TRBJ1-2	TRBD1	CAKEDRDMVCHGYTF	TGCGCCAAGGAGGACAGGGATATGGTCTGTCATGGCTACACCTTC
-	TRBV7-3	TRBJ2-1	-	CASSHLAGSNEQFF	TGTGCCAGCAGCCACCTTGCGGGATCAAATGAGCAGTTCTTC
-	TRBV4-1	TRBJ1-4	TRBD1	CASSQDPRDREKLFF	TGCGCCAGCAGCCAAGACCCCCGGGACAGGGAAAAACTGTTTTTT
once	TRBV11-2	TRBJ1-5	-	CASSSHKNQPQHF	TGTGCCAGCAGCTCACACAAGAATCAGCCCCAGCATTTT
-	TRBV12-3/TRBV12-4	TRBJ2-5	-	CASSLVSQETQYF	TGTGCCAGCAGTTTAGTCAGCCAAGAGACCCAGTACTTC
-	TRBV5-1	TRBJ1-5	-	CASSLVGGDQPQHF	TGCGCCAGCAGCTTGGTAGGGGGAGATCAGCCCCAGCATTTT
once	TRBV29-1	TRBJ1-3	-	CSVAGGTGNTIYF	TGCAGCGTTGCGGGGGGGACTGGAAACACCATATATTTT
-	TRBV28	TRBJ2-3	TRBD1	CALGGQGRTDTQYF	TGTGCCTTAGGAGGACAGGGTCGCACAGATACGCAGTATTTT
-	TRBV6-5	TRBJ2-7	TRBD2	CASSSGLGNYEQYF	TGTGCCAGCAGTTCGGGACTAGGGAACTACGAGCAGTACTTC
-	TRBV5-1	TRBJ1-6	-	CASTGGTTDSPLHF	TGCGCCAGCACGGGAGGGACCACCGATTCACCCCTCCACTTT
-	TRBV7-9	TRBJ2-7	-	CASSLSGSTYYEQYF	TGTGCCAGCAGCTTAAGCGGAAGCACCTACTACGAGCAGTACTTC
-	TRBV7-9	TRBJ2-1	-	CATRLGNEQFF	TGTGCCACCCGCCTCGGCAATGAGCAGTTCTTC
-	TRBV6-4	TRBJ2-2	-	CASSDGGNTGELFF	TGTGCCAGCAGTGATGGAGGGAACACCGGGGAGCTGTTTTTT
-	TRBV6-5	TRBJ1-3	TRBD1	CASSYLGQGPGNTIYF	TGTGCCAGCAGTTACTTGGGACAGGGCCCTGGAAACACCATATATTTT
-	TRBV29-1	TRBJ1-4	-	CSAEGGGWEKLFF	TGCAGCGCCGAAGGGGGAGGGTGGGAAAAACTGTTTTTT
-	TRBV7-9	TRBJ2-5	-	CAPTKIGQQEGAQYF	TGTGCCCCTACGAAAATTGGACAACAAGAGGGGGCCCAGTACTTC
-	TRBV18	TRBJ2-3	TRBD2	CASSPPGLAGVGFYTDTQYF	TGTGCCAGCTCACCACCGGGACTAGCGGGAGTCGGTTTTTACACAGATACGCAGTATTTT
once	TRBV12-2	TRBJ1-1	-	CASRLATGSVDTEAFF	TGTGCAAGTCGCTTAGCAACAGGGAGTGTAGACACTGAAGCTTTCTTT
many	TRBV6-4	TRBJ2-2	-	CASSAGETGELFF	TGTGCCAGCAGTGCGGGAGAGACCGGGGAGCTGTTTTTT
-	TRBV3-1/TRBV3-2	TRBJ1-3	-	CASSQERLTKGNTIYF	TGTGCCAGCAGCCAAGAACGACTGACCAAAGGAAACACCATATATTTT
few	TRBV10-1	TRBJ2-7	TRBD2	CASSSLAGEQYF	TGCGCCAGCAGTTCGCTAGCGGGCGAGCAGTACTTC
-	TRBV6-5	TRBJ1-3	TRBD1	CASIRGPGNTIYF	TGTGCCAGCATTAGGGGGCCTGGAAACACCATATATTTT
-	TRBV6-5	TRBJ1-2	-	CASSYSGAGYTF	TGTGCCAGCAGTTACTCGGGCGCCGGCTACACCTTC
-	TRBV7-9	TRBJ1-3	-	CASIGSSGNTIYF	TGTGCCAGCATTGGCAGCTCTGGAAACACCATATATTTT
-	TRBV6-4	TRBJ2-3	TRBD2	CASSEGGSGPDTQYF	TGTGCCAGCAGTGAAGGCGGGAGTGGACCAGATACGCAGTATTTT
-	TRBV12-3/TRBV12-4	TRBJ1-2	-	CASSGQKNYGYTF	TGTGCCAGCAGCGGACAGAAGAACTATGGCTACACCTTC
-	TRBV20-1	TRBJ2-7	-	CSASRSQGPYEQYF	TGCAGTGCTAGTAGGTCGCAGGGCCCATACGAGCAGTACTTC
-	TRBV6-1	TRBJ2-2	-	CASSEGVMQSTGELFF	TGTGCCAGCAGCGAAGGCGTCATGCAAAGTACCGGGGAGCTGTTTTTT
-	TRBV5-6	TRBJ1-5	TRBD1	CASSLRDRVNQPQHF	TGTGCCAGCAGCTTAAGGGACAGGGTCAATCAGCCCCAGCATTTT
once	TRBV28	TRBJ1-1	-	CASRSGEPHTEAFF	TGTGCCAGCAGATCCGGGGAACCCCACACTGAAGCTTTCTTT
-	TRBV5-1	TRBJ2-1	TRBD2	CASSLVAGDAYNEQFF	TGCGCCAGCAGCTTGGTAGCGGGGGACGCCTACAATGAGCAGTTCTTC
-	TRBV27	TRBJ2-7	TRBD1	CASSSRQGLSYEQYF	TGTGCCAGCAGTTCCCGACAGGGTTTATCCTACGAGCAGTACTTC
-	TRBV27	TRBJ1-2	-	CASSPQVAYGYTF	TGTGCCAGCAGCCCCCAGGTGGCCTATGGCTACACCTTC
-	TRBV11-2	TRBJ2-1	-	CASSPVRVYEQFF	TGTGCCAGCAGTCCCGTTCGGGTTTATGAGCAGTTCTTC
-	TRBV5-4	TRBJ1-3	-	CASSLDGAGSGNTIYF	TGTGCCAGCAGCTTGGATGGGGCCGGCTCTGGAAACACCATATATTTT